This TCR beta chain was profiled in a study of blood T cell repertoires in COVID-19. Study details: Acute and convalescent COVID-19 specimens originated in the United States, Italy and Spain. In each case, the material was cDNA or gDNA derived from T cells, B-cell-depleted T cells, or PBMCs.

The data were produced by immunoSEQ multiplex PCR, yet TCRdb's version contains in-frame clones alone and is incomplete. Found here are 100,000 or so clones, 70% to 90% of them singletons; the top ten hold about an eighth. What was sequenced was peripheral blood. The sequence was collected from a woman in her 70s with active or convalescent COVID-19.

This chain's CDR3 is CATSRTGLYGYTF. The CDR3 DNA is TGTGCCACCAGCAGAACAGGTCTCTATGGCTACACCTTC. This rearrangement joins TRBV15 to TRBJ1-2; TRBD1 might be the D (5 bases). Trimming took 2 bases from V and 4 from J, leaving 8 bases between them. This CDR3 contains 13 residues. The germline V gene encodes CDR1 LNHNV and CDR2 YYDKDF (reference sequence).